Sequencing of this T cell receptor beta chain was carried out in a study of cytomegalovirus exposure and HLA in healthy donors. Notes on the study in general: An observed cluster of highly shared sequence variants was recorded as a likely sequencing artifact.

Germline trimming cut 0 bases from V and 8 bases from J; bases unmatched to any gene: 3. Germline loops: CDR1 MGHRA, CDR2 YSYEKL. The CDR3 runs 15 residues. Points on this clone: Its cognate antigen is unknown.

It was with 60 Vbeta and 13 Jbeta primers that the PCR ran. The protocol was immunoSEQ multiplex PCR, while the TCRdb copy is restricted to in-frame clones and leaves out a portion. Altogether about 45,000 clones are present, about 73% being singletons, with the ten largest covering 3% to 4%. Sample: PBMCs. The chain carries TRBV4-1 and TRBJ1-6; 8 bases map to TRBD1. The clonotype comes from a woman aged 30 to 39 in good health and CMV-seronegative. In nucleotides, the CDR3 is TGCGCCAGCAGCCAAGAAGTGACAGGGGATTCACCCCTCCACTTT. Its translation is CASSQEVTGDSPLHF.